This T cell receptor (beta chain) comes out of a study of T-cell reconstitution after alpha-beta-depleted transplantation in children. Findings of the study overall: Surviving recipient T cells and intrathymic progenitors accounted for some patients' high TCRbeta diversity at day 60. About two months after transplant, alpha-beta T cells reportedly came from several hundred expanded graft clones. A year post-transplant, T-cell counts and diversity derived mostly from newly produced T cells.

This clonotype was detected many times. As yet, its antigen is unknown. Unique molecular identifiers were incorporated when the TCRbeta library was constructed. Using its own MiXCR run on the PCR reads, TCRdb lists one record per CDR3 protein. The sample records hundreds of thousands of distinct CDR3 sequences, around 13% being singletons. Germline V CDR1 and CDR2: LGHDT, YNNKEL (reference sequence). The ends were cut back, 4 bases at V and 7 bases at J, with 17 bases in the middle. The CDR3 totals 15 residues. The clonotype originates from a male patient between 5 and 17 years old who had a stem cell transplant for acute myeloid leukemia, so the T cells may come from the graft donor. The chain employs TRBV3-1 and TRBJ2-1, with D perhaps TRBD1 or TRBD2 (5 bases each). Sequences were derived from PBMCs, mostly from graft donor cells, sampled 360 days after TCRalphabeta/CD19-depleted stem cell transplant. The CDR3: CASSRRGIVDNEQFF. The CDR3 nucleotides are TGTGCCAGCAGCCGCCGGGGCATTGTTGATAATGAGCAGTTCTTC.